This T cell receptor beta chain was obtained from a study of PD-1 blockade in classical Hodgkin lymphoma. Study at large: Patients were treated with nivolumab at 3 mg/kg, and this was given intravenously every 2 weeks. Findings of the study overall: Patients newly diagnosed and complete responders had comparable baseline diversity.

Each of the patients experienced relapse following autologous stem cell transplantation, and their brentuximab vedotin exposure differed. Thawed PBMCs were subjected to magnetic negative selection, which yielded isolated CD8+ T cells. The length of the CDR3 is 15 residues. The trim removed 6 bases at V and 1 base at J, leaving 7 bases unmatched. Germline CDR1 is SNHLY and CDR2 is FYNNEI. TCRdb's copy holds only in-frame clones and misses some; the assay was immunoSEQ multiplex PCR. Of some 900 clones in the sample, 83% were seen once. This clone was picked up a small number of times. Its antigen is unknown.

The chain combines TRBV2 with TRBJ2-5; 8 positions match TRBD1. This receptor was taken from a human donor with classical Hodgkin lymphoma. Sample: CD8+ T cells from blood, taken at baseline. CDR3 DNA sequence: TGTGCCAGCAGAATCCGGACAGGGCTCCAAGAGACCCAGTACTTC. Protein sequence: CASRIRTGLQETQYF.